What follows are 25 T cell receptor beta chains derived from one specimen sequenced in a study of blood T cells in healthy people across ages. The authors ran a second PCR of 7 to 11 cycles using a sample-barcoded 5' primer and a J-beta primer mix. TCRdb passed the 5' RACE reads through MiXCR, listing each CDR3 protein once. The sample holds about 900,000 distinct CDR3 sequences; around 48% are singletons and the top ten take around 15%. Specimen: blood. The receptors were sampled from a young man in good health.

V gene TRBV7-9 combines with J gene TRBJ2-4; D possibly corresponds to TRBD2 (6 bases). The DNA end favors TRBJ2-7, so the J call may be wrong. Germline CDR1 SEHNR, CDR2 FQNEAQ (reference sequence). The CDR3 is 14 residues long. CDR3 amino acids: CASSTRDLPYEQYF. The CDR3 region has the DNA TGTGCCAGCAGCACTCGGGACTTACCCTACGAGCAGTACTTC.

This clonotype turned up a few times. The V call is TRBV5-1, the J call TRBJ2-1; 11 nucleotides match TRBD2. Germline V gives CDR1 SGHRS, CDR2 YFSETQ. V dropped 4 bases and J dropped 6; count of bases not matched to a gene: 9. The CDR3 extends over 16 amino acids. CDR3 sequence: CASSPPTSGATNEQFF. CDR3 in DNA: TGCGCCAGCAGCCCTCCGACTAGCGGGGCTACCAATGAGCAGTTCTTC. Supplemented by reference TRBV5-1 and TRBJ2-1, the full variable domain reads KAGVTQTPRYLIKTRGQQVTLSCSPISGHRSVSWYQQTPGQGLQFLFEYFSETQRNKGNFPGRFSGRQFSNSRSEMNVSTLELGDSALYLCASSPPTSGATNEQFFGPGTRLTVL.

The chain links TRBV3-1 to TRBJ2-2, with 9 positions matching TRBD1. The CDR3 has 19 residues. Losses at the gene ends were 1 base for V and 2 bases for J; bases not matched to a gene: 11. CDR1 LGHDT and CDR2 YNNKEL come from the germline V gene (reference sequence). As DNA, the CDR3 is TGTGCCAGCAGCCAAGTTCTTCTCCGACAGGGGGAAAACACCGGGGAGCTGTTTTTT. Protein: CASSQVLLRQGENTGELFF.

This clonotype was counted a single time. This chain links TRBV9 with TRBJ1-2, with a tentative D call TRBD1 (6 bases). Trimming took 1 base from V and 1 from J, leaving 14 bases between them. The CDR3 runs 16 residues. Germline values: CDR1 SGDLS, CDR2 YYNGEE. The CDR3 spells CASSVSRDNFNYGYTF. For the CDR3, the DNA is TGTGCCAGCAGCGTATCCCGGGACAACTTTAACTATGGCTACACCTTC.

The chain recombines TRBV11-1 with TRBJ2-7; D uncertain. CDR1 and CDR2 (germline): SGHAT, FQDESV (reference sequence). The V and J ends lost 5 bases and 0 bases respectively, with 11 bases between them. The CDR3 is 14 residues long. The CDR3: CASSPNKASYEQYF. CDR3 bases: TGTGCCAGCAGCCCGAACAAAGCCTCCTACGAGCAGTACTTC.

The genes are TRBV6-4 and TRBJ2-3; D remains unclear. This CDR3 has 15 residues. Germline V gene sequence: CDR1 MRHNA, CDR2 SNTAGT. Trimming took off 0 bases at V and 1 base at J, with 8 bases between the two ends. In nucleotides, the CDR3 is TGTGCCAGCAGTGACTCTATTGCAGGCACAGATACGCAGTATTTT. It is translated as CASSDSIAGTDTQYF.

The J gene is TRBJ2-3, the V gene TRBV6-1; D not resolved. The V end was cut by 4 bases, the J end by 7 bases, with 15 bases between. The CDR3 runs to 14 residues. The V gene's germline CDR1 is MNHNS and CDR2 SASEGT. The CDR3 reads CASSGDTWGNTQYF. DNA of the CDR3: TGTGCCAGCAGTGGAGATACTTGGGGAAATACGCAGTATTTT.

This chain joins TRBV9 and TRBJ1-2; D is unresolved. Trimming took off 4 bases at V and 7 bases at J, with 14 bases between the two ends. Germline V lookup: CDR1 SGDLS, CDR2 YYNGEE. The CDR3 length is 13 residues. The CDR3 sequence is CASSPEVRSGYTF. The CDR3 DNA sequence: TGTGCCAGCAGCCCGGAGGTGCGCAGTGGCTACACCTTC.

Concerning this clonotype: The junction does not match germline at one end; this may be a read error. The rearrangement joins TRBV12-3 or TRBV12-4 to TRBJ2-5, with TRBD2 matching over 7 bases. This CDR3 has 15 residues. The CDR3 sequence is CASSLNSGGRETQNF. The CDR3 region has the DNA TGTGCCAGCAGTTTAAATTCCGGGGGGAGAGAGACCCAGAACTTC.

The chain uses TRBV27 and TRBJ2-4, with 10 bases aligning to TRBD1. The J call may be mistaken, given a closer DNA end match to TRBJ2-7. Per germline, CDR1 MNHEY and CDR2 SMNVEV (reference sequence). This CDR3 contains 17 residues. The CDR3 protein is CASSLFPTGGEIYEQYF. CDR3 DNA: TGTGCCAGCAGTTTATTCCCGACAGGGGGCGAAATCTACGAGCAGTACTTC.

Note on this clonotype: A read error may be the cause here, since a much bigger clone is one base away. This chain uses TRBV29-1 with TRBJ2-6; D call uncertain. V was pared by 4 bases and J by 0 bases, with 7 bases between. This CDR3 comprises 14 residues. Germline lookup yields CDR1 SQVTM and CDR2 ANQGSEA. The CDR3 bases are TGCAGCGTTGGCGGAAGCTCTGGGGCCAACGTCCTGACTTTC. Protein sequence: CSVGGSSGANVLTF.

The chain recombines TRBV2 with TRBJ2-1; no clear D. CDR1 is SNHLY and CDR2 is FYNNEI in the germline V gene. V dropped 6 bases and J dropped 6 bases, with 15 bases sitting between them. The CDR3 sequence is 14 residues long. CDR3 nucleotides: TGTGCCAGCAGCAGGTCGACCTTAAGCAATGAGCAGTTCTTC. Amino acid sequence: CASSRSTLSNEQFF.

This clonotype was seen a few times. The rearrangement joins TRBV6-2 or TRBV6-3 to TRBJ2-1, with D unclear. Between the trimmed V and J ends, which lost 4 bases and 5 bases, there was a span of 12 bases. Germline V gene lookup returns CDR1 MNHEY and CDR2 SVGEGT. CDR3 size: 14 residues. The CDR3 DNA reads as TGTGCCAGCAGTTTCCTTAGGGTAAACAATGAGCAGTTCTTC. Translation gives CASSFLRVNNEQFF.

The chain is built from TRBV20-1 and TRBJ2-3, with D possibly called TRBD1 or TRBD2 (5 bases each). V shed 3 bases and J shed 0 bases, with 13 bases lying between them. CDR1 DFQATT and CDR2 SNEGSKA come from the germline V gene (reference sequence). The CDR3 totals 15 residues. The CDR3 DNA reads TGCAGTGCTAGCGGGACCGGACCTAGCACAGATACGCAGTATTTT. This translates into CSASGTGPSTDTQYF.

In its sample, this clonotype was seen a few times. The J gene is TRBJ2-4, the V gene TRBV14; no firm D call. The length of the CDR3 is 14 residues. Trimming removed 5 bases at V and 8 bases at J, with 16 bases between. The germline gives CDR1 SGHDN, CDR2 FVKESK. In DNA, the CDR3 is TGTGCCAGCAGCTCCCTGCACAGAGGAGACATTCAGTACTTC. Its protein product is CASSSLHRGDIQYF.

The V call is TRBV6-6, the J call TRBJ1-2; D is perhaps TRBD1 (5 bases). Trimming left V 0 bases short and J 7 bases short, with 12 bases between. This CDR3 comprises 14 residues. The germline gives CDR1 MNHNY, CDR2 SVGAGI (reference sequence). The CDR3 DNA follows: TGTGCCAGCAGTTACTCCCGGGGCGCGGGTGGCTACACCTTC. Protein: CASSYSRGAGGYTF.

V is TRBV18 and J is TRBJ1-2; no clear D. Germline V CDR1 and CDR2: KGHSH, LQKENI. The CDR3 loop spans 14 amino acids. With 3 bases removed from V and 4 bases from J, the gap between germline ends came to 12 bases. This CDR3 is CASSPKPRSYGYTF. The CDR3 DNA reads as TGTGCCAGCTCACCGAAACCAAGATCCTATGGCTACACCTTC.

The V and J genes are TRBV5-1 and TRBJ2-4; D unresolved. Trimming removed 4 bases from V and 8 bases from J, with 13 bases in between. This CDR3 has 13 amino acids. Germline CDR1 SGHRS, CDR2 YFSETQ. For the CDR3, the DNA is TGCGCCAGCAGCCCTGAGGCTTGGGACATTCAGTACTTC. Amino acids: CASSPEAWDIQYF.

The rearrangement joins TRBV11-2 to TRBJ1-2, with 7 nucleotides matching TRBD1. Germline CDR1 and CDR2: SGHAT and FQNNGV. This CDR3 is 14 amino acids long. V lost 5 bases, J lost 7 bases, and 10 bases stayed unmatched. DNA of the CDR3: TGTGCCAGCAGCGAAAGACAGGGCCGCCCTGGCTACACCTTC. It codes for CASSERQGRPGYTF.

The gene calls are TRBV7-2 and TRBJ2-1, with a weak D call TRBD1 (5 bases). V was cut by 7 bases and J by 7 bases, with 14 bases left in between. CDR3 length equals 13 residues. Germline V lookup: CDR1 SGHTA, CDR2 FQGNSA. The chain's CDR3 is CASNPTRVNEQFF. The CDR3 coding sequence is TGTGCCAGCAACCCGACCAGGGTAAATGAGCAGTTCTTC.

The V and J genes are TRBV6-2 or TRBV6-3 and TRBJ1-1, with D possibly TRBD1 on 5 matching bases. Germline CDR1 MNHEY, CDR2 SVGEGT. The CDR3 spans 14 residues. Between the trimmed V and J ends, which lost 2 bases and 1 base, there was a span of 8 bases. CDR3 DNA: TGTGCCAGCAGTTACGGGGACGGGAACACTGAAGCTTTCTTT. It specifies CASSYGDGNTEAFF.

The V and J genes are TRBV20-1 and TRBJ1-4; D is unclear. The germline gives CDR1 DFQATT, CDR2 SNEGSKA (reference sequence). Trimming took off 0 bases at V and 1 base at J, with 12 bases between the two ends. CDR3 length: 16 amino acids. The CDR3 protein is CSARDRLGITNEKLFF. The CDR3 DNA reads TGCAGTGCTAGAGATCGGCTGGGGATAACTAATGAAAAACTGTTTTTT.

This chain uses TRBV20-1 with TRBJ2-2; D gene unclear. This CDR3 is built from 13 residues. CDR1 and CDR2 (germline): DFQATT, SNEGSKA (reference sequence). Deletions cut 1 base from V and 0 bases from J, with 3 bases between. The CDR3 is CSARVSNTGELFF. In DNA form, the CDR3 reads TGCAGTGCTAGAGTCTCGAACACCGGGGAGCTGTTTTTT.

In this sample, this clonotype turned up a few times. The rearrangement links TRBV6-6 to TRBJ2-5; 8 bases line up with TRBD1. The CDR3 covers 12 residues. J lost 11 bases, V lost 4 bases, and 6 bases had no gene match. CDR1 and CDR2 (germline): MNHNY, SVGAGI (reference sequence). The CDR3 spells CASSLDGQGQYF. The DNA of the CDR3 is TGTGCCAGCAGTTTGGACGGACAGGGACAGTACTTC.

This clonotype was detected a few times. The chain uses TRBV9 and TRBJ2-5, with 13 bases fitting TRBD2. V shed 4 bases and J 2 bases; nucleotides not matched to a gene: 5. The CDR3 has 16 amino acids. Per the germline V gene, CDR1 is SGDLS and CDR2 is YYNGEE. The CDR3, as DNA: TGTGCCAGCAGCCCCCGGACTAGCGGGGGTCAAGAGACCCAGTACTTC. Translation gives CASSPRTSGGQETQYF.